A selection of T cell receptor beta chains follows, all from one sample in a study of identifying expanded T cells in peripheral blood. Clones were read by immunoSEQ multiplex PCR, and TCRdb kept only the in-frame ones, dropping some. The sample gives about 90,000 clones, approximately 84% of which show up once; approximately 4.5% is in the top ten. Sequenced: blood. The receptors originated from a person between 18 and 75 years old in good health. Both conserved end residues are part of each CDR3. The D gene is left open where the match is weak. Size is omitted from some rows. Given values are once, few, many or a class for expanded clones.

11 | NA | TRBJ2-5 | TRBV7-2 | NA | TGTGCCAGCAGCTCCCAAGAGACCCAGTACTTC | CASSSQETQYF
16 | NA | TRBJ2-1 | TRBV7-2 | NA | TGTGCCAGCACCCCTGGCGCCGCACGCTCCTACAATGAGCAGTTCTTC | CASTPGAARSYNEQFF
14 | NA | TRBJ1-2 | TRBV18 | NA | TGTGCCAGCTCACCAGGGGCAGGGGCGTATGGCTACACCTTC | CASSPGAGAYGYTF
13 | NA | TRBJ2-7 | TRBV7-3 | TRBD2 | TGTGCCAGCAGCTTAAGTTCGGGGGGACGGCAGTACTTC | CASSLSSGGRQYF
15 | NA | TRBJ1-2 | TRBV6-6 | NA | TGTGCCAGCAGTTACGCAATTCCATCTAACTATGGCTACACCTTC | CASSYAIPSNYGYTF
13 | NA | TRBJ2-7 | TRBV18 | NA | TGTGCCAGCTCTACCGACGGATCCTACGAGCAGTACTTC | CASSTDGSYEQYF
14 | NA | TRBJ1-1 | TRBV7-2 | TRBD1 | TGTGCCAGCAGCTTCGGCGGGGGACAGGGGGAAGCTTTCTTT | CASSFGGGQGEAFF
13 | few | TRBJ2-2 | TRBV7-8 | NA | TGTGCCAGCAACAGCCCTAACACCGGGGAGCTGTTTTTT | CASNSPNTGELFF
19 | NA | TRBJ1-3 | TRBV7-9 | NA | TGTGCCAGCAGCCGCTCCTCCCTAAGTACGACTTACTCTGGAAACACCATATATTTT | CASSRSSLSTTYSGNTIYF
15 | NA | TRBJ1-1 | TRBV7-6 | TRBD1 | TGTGCCAGCAGCTTCCTGACAGGGTTGGACACTGAAGCTTTCTTT | CASSFLTGLDTEAFF